This T cell receptor beta chain appears in the sequencing data of a study of early T cells in non-severe SARS-CoV-2 infection (dated by TCRdb to the early 2020s). Study-level background: Because TCR sequencing was done on bulk RNA from unsorted whole blood, the alpha and beta chains could not be paired. What the study reported, not specific to this receptor: VDJdb matching was skewed toward anti-spike CD8 responses, so virus-specific expansions were likely underestimated and private and CD4 specificities were missed.

The method behind the library was 5' RACE. The reads were generated on a NextSeq 500. The TCR library protocol attached unique molecular identifiers to individual cDNA molecules to correct for sequencing error and PCR bias. Both TCR alpha and beta chains were sequenced, and tight co-correlation was observed between alpha and beta sequence abundances in each sample. In the source study's methods: Decombinator V4 was used to annotate TCR sequences for V gene, J gene and CDR3. Expanded TCRs were defined as changing significantly between any two time points under a Poisson model with p below 0.0001. TCR abundances were normalised to the total number of TCRs sequenced in each sample and reported as counts per million. MAIT TCRs were defined by TRAV1-2 paired with TRAJ12, TRAJ20 or TRAJ33, and iNKT TCRs by TRAV10 paired with TRAJ18. VDJdb, accessed 1 November 2021, was searched for CMV, EBV and SARS-CoV-2 annotated TCRs, with TCRs annotated for multiple antigens excluded. TCRdb redid the processing of the public reads, applying fastp at Q25 and MiXCR, and retained in-frame beta chains. Each entry merges the rows of one CDR3 protein and shows their most common DNA and genes. TCRdb, not the original authors, processed these V and J calls. This sample gives about 60,000 distinct CDR3 sequences in total; less than 9.5% of them show up just once. The ten largest clones represent 3.2% of the sample.

Notes on this clonotype: No cognate antigen has been identified for it. One base away there is no much larger clone; base qualities are not given.

The CDR3 goes from the cysteine to the phenylalanine over 15 residues. The entry retains the CDR3 DNA only, 45 bases that are in frame from base 1. V is cut by 5 bases and J by 4 bases, and the space between the germline ends is 15 bases. For CDR1 and CDR2, the germline V gene lists SGHAT and FQNNGV. Set within a cohort of healthcare workers in London, UK, this nested case-control study involved weekly PCR testing of nasopharyngeal swabs along with blood sampling. Between 23 and 31 March 2020, the week of the UK lockdown, healthcare workers were enrolled and then followed up weekly for as long as 16 weeks.

What was sequenced was whole blood. The chain joins TRBV11-2 to TRBJ2-1, with the D gene tentatively TRBD1 or TRBD2, based on 5 matching bases in each. This TCR derives from an adult who was a healthcare worker with PCR-confirmed SARS-CoV-2 infection or an uninfected control (not recorded which). DNA sequence: TGTGCCAGCAGCCCCCGACTGGGACCATACAATGAGCAGTTCTTC. Its coded protein is CASSPRLGPYNEQFF.